This T cell receptor (beta chain) was identified in a study of CD8 T cells in Susac syndrome. It was with random hexamers that roughly 0.45 to 1 ug RNA was reverse transcribed. TCRdb re-derived calls from the immunoSEQ multiplex PCR reads in MiXCR, one entry per CDR3 protein. The data hold 53,000 or so distinct CDR3 sequences, with roughly 93% observed a single time. Trimming stripped 5 bases from V and 2 bases from J, with 12 bases between. The CDR3 consists of 14 residues. From germline, CDR1 is PRHDT and CDR2 FYEKMQ (reference sequence). Material: CD8+ T cells from PBMCs. The chain joins TRBV13 to TRBJ2-5; tentatively, D is TRBD2 (6 bases). This receptor was identified in a human donor in good health. The DNA of the CDR3 is TGTGCCAGCAGCCCGACTAGTGAACAAGAGACCCAGTACTTC. Translating gives CASSPTSEQETQYF.